This T cell receptor beta chain appears in the sequencing data of a study of shared clonotypes between healthy human individuals. The assay ran at deep level. The authors loaded about 0.2 ug DNA, 30,000 to 35,000 T cell genomes, into sorted-subset replicate PCRs. Libraries were prepared by immunoSEQ multiplex PCR; TCRdb keeps only in-frame clonotypes and omits some of them. The sample carries 950,000 to 1,300,000 clones, about three quarters recorded once. There were only Caucasian adults among the donors, and all lived in Nashville, Tennessee. CD4+ cell separation produced CD45RA+ naive and CD45RA-negative memory subsets. Germline values: CDR1 MRHNA, CDR2 SNTAGT. V lost 2 bases and J lost 3; bases outside the gene matches: 12. The CDR3 runs 17 residues.

What was sequenced was memory CD4+ T cells sorted from blood. Subset of the sample: CD45RA-negative fraction. This clonotype was obtained from a man younger than 35 in good health. The gene calls are TRBV6-4 and TRBJ1-1; 7 bases map to TRBD1. The CDR3 nucleotides are TGTGCCAGCAGTGACCCTAATCTCAGGGACAGAGACACTGAAGCTTTCTTT. Translating gives CASSDPNLRDRDTEAFF.